One TCR beta chain is described in this entry. Its antigen is still unknown. Per-nucleotide qualities are absent, and no much larger clonotype sits a single base away. Ends trimmed: V by 4 bases, J by 2 bases; bases unmatched to a gene: 12. Via the germline V gene, CDR1 is MNHNS and CDR2 SASEGT. Including cysteine and phenylalanine, the CDR3 has 19 amino acids. The read is trimmed to its CDR3 DNA, 57 bases read in frame from base 1. Library construction relied on the immunoSEQ multiplex PCR assay. TCRdb obtained this table from immuneACCESS and retained in-frame rearrangements with V and J assigned. These tables miss some clones; where compared with another copy, unresolved V genes account for less than half of the shortfall, and the remainder is unexplained. This sample has 130,000 or so clones in its table, and around 94% of those were observed once. In total, the top ten clones hold about an eighth of the sample.

The data are from a study of control samples from healthy donors and cancer patients (dated by TCRdb to about 2020). Source material: blood. Rearrangement joined TRBV6-1 to TRBJ2-6; 9 middle bases align to TRBD1. The clonotype was recovered from a man in his forties or fifties in good health. The DNA reads as follows: TGTGCCAGCAGTGTTCCCGGGACAGGGTGGCTAACTGGGGCCAACGTCCTGACTTTC. Its amino acids are CASSVPGTGWLTGANVLTF.